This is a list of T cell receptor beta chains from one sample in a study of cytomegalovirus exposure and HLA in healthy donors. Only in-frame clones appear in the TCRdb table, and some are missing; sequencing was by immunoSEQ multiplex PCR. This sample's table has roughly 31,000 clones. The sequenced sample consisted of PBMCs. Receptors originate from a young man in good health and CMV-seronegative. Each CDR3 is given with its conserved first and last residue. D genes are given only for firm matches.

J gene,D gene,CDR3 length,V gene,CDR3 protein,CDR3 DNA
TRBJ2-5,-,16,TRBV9,CASSAGSGARGETQYF,TGTGCCAGCAGCGCAGGATCGGGCGCTAGGGGAGAGACCCAGTACTTC
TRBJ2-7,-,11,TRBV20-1,CRIAESYEQYF,TGCAGGATAGCGGAATCCTACGAGCAGTACTTC
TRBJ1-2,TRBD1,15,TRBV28,CASSPGQGSLYGYTF,TGTGCCAGCAGCCCTGGACAGGGGTCCCTCTATGGCTACACCTTC
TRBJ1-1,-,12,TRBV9,CASSVTETEAFF,TGTGCCAGCAGCGTAACAGAGACTGAAGCTTTCTTT
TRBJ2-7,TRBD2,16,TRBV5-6,CASSSDGLGSPREQYF,TGTGCCAGCAGCTCCGACGGACTAGGTTCGCCACGCGAGCAGTACTTC
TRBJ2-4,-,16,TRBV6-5,CASSYVLALAKNIQYF,TGTGCCAGCAGTTACGTTCTAGCTCTAGCCAAAAACATTCAGTACTTC
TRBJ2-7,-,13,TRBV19,CASSTTGIYEQYF,TGTGCCAGTAGTACTACAGGGATCTACGAGCAGTACTTC
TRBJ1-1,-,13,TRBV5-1,CASRSQGNTEAFF,TGCGCCAGCAGATCCCAGGGGAACACTGAAGCTTTCTTT
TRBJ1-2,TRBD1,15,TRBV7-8,CASSPGTEINYGYTF,TGTGCCAGCAGCCCCGGGACAGAAATTAACTATGGCTACACCTTC
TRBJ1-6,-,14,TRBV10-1,CAGQYGQHNSPLHF,TGCGCCGGCCAATATGGACAGCATAATTCACCCCTCCACTTT
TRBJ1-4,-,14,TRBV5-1,CASSSPGGHEKLFF,TGCGCCAGCAGTTCGCCGGGGGGGCATGAAAAACTGTTTTTT
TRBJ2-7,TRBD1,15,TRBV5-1,CASSLAGRGRYEQYF,TGCGCCAGCAGCTTGGCCGGCAGGGGGCGTTACGAGCAGTACTTC
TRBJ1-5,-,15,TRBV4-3,CASSQAVSDYQPQHF,TGCGCCAGCAGCCAAGCTGTAAGTGACTATCAGCCCCAGCATTTT
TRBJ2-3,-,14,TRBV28,CASSLFRSYDTQYF,TGTGCCAGCAGTTTATTTAGATCGTACGATACGCAGTATTTT
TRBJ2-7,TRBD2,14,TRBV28,CASTPSGEGYEQYF,TGTGCCAGCACCCCTAGCGGGGAAGGCTACGAGCAGTACTTC
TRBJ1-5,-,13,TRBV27,CASNGAYRQPQHF,TGTGCCAGCAATGGGGCATACCGGCAGCCCCAGCATTTT
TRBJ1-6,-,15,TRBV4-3,CASSQGGIGYSPLHF,TGCGCCAGCAGCCAAGGAGGTATCGGGTATTCACCCCTCCACTTT
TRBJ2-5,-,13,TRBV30,CAWSALPPETQYF,TGTGCCTGGAGTGCACTCCCGCCCGAGACCCAGTACTTC
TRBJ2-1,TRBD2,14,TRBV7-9,CASTTSGRSREQFF,TGTGCCAGCACGACTAGCGGGAGGTCGAGGGAGCAGTTCTTC
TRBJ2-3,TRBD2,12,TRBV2,CARAGGTDTQYF,TGTGCCAGGGCGGGGGGCACAGATACGCAGTATTTT
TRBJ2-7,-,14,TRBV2,CASSESGAVYEQYF,TGTGCCAGCAGTGAATCAGGGGCAGTTTACGAGCAGTACTTC
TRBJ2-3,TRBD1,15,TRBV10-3,CAISAAGGTADTQYF,TGTGCCATCAGTGCCGCAGGGGGCACCGCAGATACGCAGTATTTT